One sample yielded the 15 T cell receptor beta chains listed below, sequenced in a study of blood T cell repertoires in COVID-19. Generated by immunoSEQ multiplex PCR, the TCRdb table keeps only in-frame clones and is missing some. The table records 70,000 to 95,000 clones, 90% of them present only once. Specimen: peripheral blood. These receptors originate from a human donor with active COVID-19. The donor label of this sample is uncertain.

This sequence joins TRBV7-9 and TRBJ1-6; 9 bases align to TRBD1. Germline CDR1 is SEHNR and CDR2 is FQNEAQ (reference sequence). J lost 10 bases, V lost 1 base, and 8 bases had no gene match. CDR3 length: 16 residues. CDR3 region: CASSLVTGGADSPLHF. As DNA, the CDR3 is TGTGCCAGCAGCTTAGTCACAGGGGGCGCGGACTCACCCCTCCACTTT.

The chain employs TRBV19 and TRBJ1-3; D gene ambiguous. CDR1 and CDR2 from the germline V gene are LNHDA and SQIVND (reference sequence). CDR3 length: 15 residues. With 3 bases removed from V and 4 bases from J, the gap between germline ends came to 13 bases. The CDR3 DNA is TGTGCCAGTAGTATTGCGGATTCGGTAGGAAACACCATATATTTT. This encodes CASSIADSVGNTIYF.

This rearrangement joins TRBV7-2 to TRBJ1-5; D is unclear. Germline loops: CDR1 SGHTA, CDR2 FQGNSA. The CDR3 contains 16 residues. V dropped 1 base and J dropped 1 base, with 11 bases sitting between them. In nucleotides, the CDR3 is TGTGCCAGCAGCTTAGATGCGGGGAGGAGCAATCAGCCCCAGCATTTT. It translates to CASSLDAGRSNQPQHF.

The genes are TRBV7-2 and TRBJ2-1, with TRBD2 matching over 12 bases. Trimming at V came to 1 base and at J to 1 base, leaving 8 bases not matched to a gene. CDR3 length: 19 residues. Germline V gene lookup returns CDR1 SGHTA and CDR2 FQGNSA. CDR3 DNA sequence: TGTGCCAGCAGCTTAGTGTTGTCTAGCGGGGGGGCTTCCTACAATGAGCAGTTCTTC. Translation gives CASSLVLSSGGASYNEQFF.

The CDR3 nucleotides read TGTGCCAGCAGTTACAAAGACTTTTCCTCTGGAAACACCATATATTTT. Encoded protein: CASSYKDFSSGNTIYF. V usage is TRBV6-2 or TRBV6-3 and J usage is TRBJ1-3; D is uncertain. Germline V lookup: CDR1 MNHEY, CDR2 SVGEGT. The CDR3 runs 16 residues. V was pared by 2 bases and J by 0 bases, with 11 bases between.

The chain recombines TRBV6-5 with TRBJ1-5; D unresolved. Looked up from germline, CDR1 is MNHEY and CDR2 is SVGAGI. CDR3 length: 15 residues. V was trimmed by 6 bases and J by 5 bases, leaving 17 bases between them. The CDR3, as DNA: TGTGCCAGCAGCCGTGGTCCGCAGGTGGATCAGCCCCAGCATTTT. The encoded protein is CASSRGPQVDQPQHF.

The sample holds one count of this clone. J is TRBJ2-2 and V is TRBV7-9; 11 bases match TRBD2. Germline CDR1 is SEHNR and CDR2 is FQNEAQ (reference sequence). The CDR3 consists of 17 residues. Germline trimming cut 5 bases from V and 5 bases from J; bases unmatched to any gene: 10. The CDR3 DNA sequence: TGTGCCAGCAGCCACGGGACTAGCGGCATCTTAACCGGGGAGCTGTTTTTT. It is translated as CASSHGTSGILTGELFF.

This clone was detected ten times or more. The rearrangement links TRBV18 to TRBJ1-1; TRBD1 is a possible D gene (6 bases). Germline CDR1 KGHSH, CDR2 LQKENI. Deletions cut 3 bases from V and 0 bases from J, with 8 bases between. This CDR3 is 14 amino acids long. The CDR3 coding sequence is TGTGCCAGCTCACCGGGGGGGCTGAACACTGAAGCTTTCTTT. Its translation: CASSPGGLNTEAFF.

This rearrangement joins TRBV2 to TRBJ2-3; 12 bases align to TRBD2. The CDR3 extends over 15 amino acids. Germline CDR1 and CDR2: SNHLY and FYNNEI. The ends lost 6 bases at V and 3 bases at J; junction bases unmatched: 4. The CDR3 spells CASSSLAGGTDTQYF. In DNA form, the CDR3 reads TGTGCCAGCAGCTCTCTAGCGGGGGGGACAGATACGCAGTATTTT.

V usage is TRBV5-5 and J usage is TRBJ1-1, with no clear D. Germline V gene data show CDR1 as SGHKS and CDR2 as YYEKEE (reference sequence). The germline V and J ends were trimmed by 2 bases and 6 bases, with 8 bases remaining between them. CDR3 length equals 12 residues. As DNA, the CDR3 is TGTGCCAGCAGCTTCCTTCTAGCTGAAGCTTTCTTT. It specifies CASSFLLAEAFF.

This clone was picked up one time. The gene calls are TRBV27 and TRBJ2-2, with 7 nucleotides matching TRBD1. The germline CDR1 and CDR2 sequences are MNHEY and SMNVEV (reference sequence). The CDR3 is 16 residues long. J gave up 7 bases and V 5 bases, and 13 bases lay outside the gene matches. CDR3 in DNA: TGTGCCAGCAGTCCCGCAGACAGGGTATTATACGGGGAGCTGTTTTTT. Protein: CASSPADRVLYGELFF.

The chain employs TRBV27 and TRBJ1-1; D may be TRBD1 (5 bases). This CDR3 spans 13 amino acids. V lost 6 bases, J lost 1 base, and 9 bases lay in between. CDR1 MNHEY and CDR2 SMNVEV come from the germline V gene (reference sequence). The CDR3 region has the DNA TGTGCCAGCAGCACTACAGGGAACACTGAAGCTTTCTTT. Amino acids: CASSTTGNTEAFF.

J is TRBJ1-1 and V is TRBV18; D might be TRBD1 (6 bases). The V gene lost 3 bases and the J gene lost 3 bases, with 17 bases spanning the gap. The CDR3 contains 16 residues. CDR1 is KGHSH, CDR2 LQKENI, per germline. In DNA form, the CDR3 reads TGTGCCAGCTCACCTCGGGGGGGGGCTCAGGACACTGAAGCTTTCTTT. It is translated as CASSPRGGAQDTEAFF.

V is TRBV11-2 and J is TRBJ1-1; 11 bases are shared with TRBD1. V was pared by 4 bases and J by 4 bases, with 8 bases of the junction left unmatched. The germline gives CDR1 SGHAT, CDR2 FQNNGV. This CDR3 contains 16 residues. CDR3 loop: CASSSGVGQGGTEAFF. CDR3 in DNA: TGTGCCAGCAGCTCCGGCGTGGGACAGGGGGGCACTGAAGCTTTCTTT.

The chain recombines TRBV7-2 with TRBJ1-2; 12 nucleotides match TRBD1. The CDR3 has 15 amino acids. J gave up 4 bases and V 11 bases, and 11 bases lay outside the gene matches. The germline gives CDR1 SGHTA, CDR2 FQGNSA. CDR3 sequence: CAAGTGGLGAYGYTF. Written as DNA, the CDR3 is TGTGCCGCAGGGACAGGGGGCCTAGGGGCCTATGGCTACACCTTC.